Following are 29 T cell receptor beta chains from one sample sequenced in a study of glioma-infiltrating T cells. Amplification of TCR alpha and beta CDR3 regions from RNA used iRepertoire nested multiplex PCR. From the multiplex PCR reads, TCRdb called clonotypes with MiXCR, one entry per CDR3 protein. The data show around 190,000 distinct CDR3 sequences, around 30% seen once. Sequences were obtained from glioma tissue, nonneoplastic brain tissue, or PBMCs (not recorded which). The receptors come from a human donor with low-grade glioma or glioblastoma, undergoing nonglioma brain surgery, or in good health (not recorded which).

Ten or more counts support this clonotype. The rearrangement uses TRBV6-6 and TRBJ2-1; TRBD2 aligns across 11 bases. CDR1 and CDR2 (germline): MNHNY, SVGAGI (reference sequence). J gave up 4 bases and V 2 bases, and 4 bases lay outside the gene matches. The CDR3 covers 16 residues. The CDR3 sequence: CASSYGTSGRYNEQFF. Here the CDR3 DNA reads TGTGCCAGCAGTTACGGGACTAGCGGAAGATACAATGAGCAGTTCTTC.

This clonotype was picked up many times. V gene TRBV20-1 combines with J gene TRBJ2-1, with 15 nucleotides matching TRBD2. Germline CDR1 is DFQATT and CDR2 is SNEGSKA (reference sequence). V was clipped by 5 bases and J by 1 base; unmatched bases: 9. The CDR3 runs to 18 residues. The CDR3 nucleotides are TGCAGTGCTGGTTCCGGGACTAGCGGGAGGTTATCCTACAATGAGCAGTTCTTC. Residues: CSAGSGTSGRLSYNEQFF.

This clonotype was seen repeatedly, ten times or more. The genes are TRBV6-1 and TRBJ1-3; 9 nucleotides match TRBD1. Germline V gene sequence: CDR1 MNHNS, CDR2 SASEGT. The CDR3 loop spans 15 amino acids. The ends lost 5 bases at V and 0 bases at J; junction bases unmatched: 2. The CDR3: CASSPDRGSGNTIYF. The DNA for the CDR3 is TGTGCCAGCAGTCCGGACAGGGGCTCTGGAAACACCATATATTTT.

Details on this clonotype: At one end, the junction sequence differs from germline, possibly due to a read error. This chain connects TRBV5-6 to TRBJ1-5; 7 bases line up with TRBD1. The CDR3 is 18 amino acids. Germline CDR1 and CDR2: SGHDT and YYEEEE. CDR3 nucleotide sequence: TGTGCCAGCAGCTCGCGAGATCCGACAGGGTATAGCAATCATCCCCAGCATTTT. Amino acids: CASSSRDPTGYSNHPQHF.

This chain connects TRBV29-1 to TRBJ2-1, with D possibly matching TRBD1 (5 bases). V dropped 2 bases and J dropped 6 bases, with 11 bases sitting between them. This CDR3 contains 13 residues. Germline V CDR1 and CDR2: SQVTM, ANQGSEA. CDR3 in DNA: TGCAGCGTTGAAAGGCAGGGTGTCAATGAGCAGTTCTTC. Its protein product is CSVERQGVNEQFF.

The chain combines TRBV5-6 with TRBJ2-5; 7 nucleotides align to TRBD1. The CDR3 sequence is 15 residues long. J gave up 4 bases and V 4 bases, and 10 bases lay outside the gene matches. The germline V gene encodes CDR1 SGHDT and CDR2 YYEEEE. The CDR3 loop reads CASSRPQGDRETQYF. In nucleotides, the CDR3 is TGTGCCAGCAGCCGGCCCCAGGGGGATCGAGAGACCCAGTACTTC.

V usage is TRBV2 and J usage is TRBJ2-3; 9 nucleotides align to TRBD1. This CDR3 spans 13 amino acids. Trimming cost V 8 bases and J 6 bases; bases outside gene matches: 6. Germline V gene lookup returns CDR1 SNHLY and CDR2 FYNNEI. For the CDR3, the DNA is TGTGCCAGCTGCCGGGACAGGGACGATACGCAGTATTTT. This sequence encodes CASCRDRDDTQYF.

The chain uses TRBV6-1 and TRBJ2-7, with a weak D call TRBD2 (7 bases). The J call could be wrong; TRBJ2-1 is a better fit for the DNA end. The CDR3 is 14 amino acids. CDR1 is MNHNS and CDR2 is SASEGT in the germline V gene. The CDR3 DNA sequence: TGTGCCAGCAGCCTCACGGGGGGCAGTGGCAAGCAGTTCTTC. Translating gives CASSLTGGSGKQFF.

This clonotype was found many times. The genes are TRBV28 and TRBJ1-1; D is unclear. Germline V CDR1 and CDR2: MDHEN, SYDVKM. V lost 9 bases to trimming and J lost 0 bases, with 11 bases between them. This CDR3 is 13 amino acids long. CDR3: CASFENMNTEAFF. The CDR3 nucleotides read TGTGCCAGTTTCGAGAACATGAACACTGAAGCTTTCTTT.

This clonotype was counted ten times or more. This chain links TRBV28 with TRBJ1-2; possible D gene TRBD1, 5 bases. This CDR3 comprises 13 residues. The V gene's germline CDR1 is MDHEN and CDR2 SYDVKM. Trimming took 5 bases from V and 4 from J, leaving 11 bases between them. The CDR3 protein is CASSMSGLYGYTF. The CDR3 DNA reads as TGTGCCAGCAGTATGTCAGGGCTCTATGGCTACACCTTC.

The chain combines TRBV7-6 with TRBJ2-5; D remains ambiguous. With 5 bases removed from V and 6 bases from J, the gap between germline ends came to 16 bases. In germline, CDR1 is SGHVS, CDR2 FNYEAQ. This CDR3 has 14 residues. Here the CDR3 reads CASSQGPDVQTQYF. In DNA form, the CDR3 reads TGTGCCAGCAGCCAAGGGCCCGACGTACAGACCCAGTACTTC.

Concerning this clonotype: At one of its ends the junction is not consistent with the germline gene, which may arise from a read error. The rearrangement links TRBV5-1 to TRBJ1-2; no clear D gene. There are 12 residues in the CDR3. Germline V gene data show CDR1 as SGHRS and CDR2 as YFSETQ. This chain's CDR3 is CATQLSGYGYTF. For the CDR3, the DNA is TGTGCCACCCAGCTGTCCGGTTATGGCTACACCTTC.

A few counts support this clonotype. The chain is built from TRBV19 and TRBJ1-1; D unresolved. This CDR3 spans 15 amino acids. Germline V gene lookup returns CDR1 LNHDA and CDR2 SQIVND (reference sequence). The ends were cut back, 2 bases at V and 1 base at J, with 11 bases in the middle. The CDR3 DNA reads TGTGCCAGTAGTATAAGCTACGGGCAGAACACTGAAGCTTTCTTT. Protein product: CASSISYGQNTEAFF.

Concerning this clonotype itself: Given a much more abundant clone one base away, this may be a read error. This chain connects TRBV19 to TRBJ1-2; 9 positions match TRBD1. The CDR3 loop spans 15 amino acids. Germline-derived CDR1 and CDR2 are LNHDA and SQIVND (reference sequence). Trimming removed 8 bases from V and 9 bases from J; junction bases left unmatched: 16. CDR3 residues: CASGGTGPNKDRYTF. The CDR3 region has the DNA TGTGCCAGTGGGGGGACAGGGCCCAATAAAGATCGCTACACCTTC.

Comments on this clonotype: Mismatch with germline at one junction end may stem from a read error. The chain joins TRBV20-1 to TRBJ2-7; 8 bases agree with TRBD2. CDR3 length: 19 amino acids. The germline CDR1 and CDR2 sequences are DFQATT and SNEGSKA (reference sequence). The CDR3 DNA is TGCAGTGCTAGAGACGTGCGGGGGGCGGAAGGGGACAAACCCTACGAACAGCACTTC. Protein product: CSARDVRGAEGDKPYEQHF.

This clonotype was seen repeatedly, ten times or more. This sequence joins TRBV20-1 and TRBJ2-1, with 12 bases fitting TRBD2. CDR3 length equals 14 residues. The germline gives CDR1 DFQATT, CDR2 SNEGSKA (reference sequence). The junction had 8 bases not matched to a gene; V was cut back by 5 bases and J by 9 bases. The CDR3 nucleotides read TGCAGTGCTTCTAGCGGGAGGGGCCAGAGTGAGCAGTTCTTC. Translation: CSASSGRGQSEQFF.

The chain links TRBV20-1 to TRBJ2-7; 10 bases fit TRBD2. This CDR3 spans 14 amino acids. V shed 1 base and J 4 bases; nucleotides not matched to a gene: 4. Germline assignment: CDR1 DFQATT and CDR2 SNEGSKA (reference sequence). CDR3: CSARGLAGVYEQYF. CDR3 DNA: TGCAGTGCTAGAGGGCTAGCGGGAGTATACGAGCAGTACTTC.

The sample holds many counts of this clonotype. The rearrangement links TRBV6-1 to TRBJ2-1; D not resolved. Germline-derived CDR1 and CDR2 are MNHNS and SASEGT. V lost 6 bases and J lost 1, with 13 bases in between. This CDR3 has 15 residues. DNA of the CDR3: TGTGCCAGCAGGCCTCTTGGGGAATCCTACAATGAGCAGTTCTTC. Protein sequence: CASRPLGESYNEQFF.

This clonotype has a count of ten or more. The chain uses TRBV6-1 and TRBJ2-7, with D maybe TRBD1 (6 bases). Germline V lookup: CDR1 MNHNS, CDR2 SASEGT. The CDR3 extends over 14 amino acids. V shed 5 bases and J shed 0 bases, with 11 bases lying between them. The CDR3 sequence is CASSPRDTSYEQYF. CDR3 nucleotides: TGTGCCAGCAGTCCACGGGACACCTCCTACGAGCAGTACTTC.

This clonotype was recorded many times. V gene TRBV12-3 or TRBV12-4 combines with J gene TRBJ2-1; D might be TRBD1 (5 bases). This CDR3 comprises 15 residues. V was pared by 6 bases and J by 3 bases, with 15 bases between. In DNA, the CDR3 is TGTGCCAGCAGCCCTAATCAAGGGGTCTACAATGAGCAGTTCTTC. Its translation is CASSPNQGVYNEQFF.

Remarks on this clonotype: A junction boundary mismatches the germline segment, possibly from a read error. CDR3 region: CASSDSWAGVQLF. The CDR3 region has the DNA TGTGCCAGCAGTGATTCCTGGGCGGGAGTTCAGCTCTTC. The genes are TRBV2 and TRBJ2-1; 7 positions agree with TRBD2. The CDR3 has 13 amino acids. Germline V CDR1 and CDR2: SNHLY, FYNNEI.

Many counts were recorded for this clonotype. The rearrangement joins TRBV2 to TRBJ2-3, with D perhaps matching TRBD1 (5 bases). The CDR3 covers 14 residues. The V gene lost 4 bases and the J gene lost 2 bases, with 10 bases spanning the gap. The germline gives CDR1 SNHLY, CDR2 FYNNEI. CDR3 nucleotides: TGTGCCAGCAGTGCCCTGACAGCCACAGATACGCAGTATTTT. This translates into CASSALTATDTQYF.

The chain uses TRBV5-4 and TRBJ1-2, with no clear D. V was cut by 0 bases and J by 4 bases, with 13 bases left in between. CDR1 and CDR2 from the germline V gene are SGHNT and YYREEE (reference sequence). The CDR3 consists of 15 residues. CDR3 nucleotides: TGTGCCAGCAGCTTGGGTTGGGATAACGCCTATGGCTACACCTTC. Residues: CASSLGWDNAYGYTF.

As concerns this clonotype: This may arise from a read error, as a much more abundant clone is one base away. The genes are TRBV2 and TRBJ2-3, with 7 bases lining up with TRBD2. The CDR3 is made up of 16 amino acids. The germline V gene has CDR1 SNHLY and CDR2 FYNNEI. With V trimmed by 5 bases and J by 2 bases, 10 bases remained unmatched. CDR3 nucleotides: TGTGCCAGCAGTAGGAACGGCGGGAGTCCCACAGATACGCAGTATTTT. The encoded protein is CASSRNGGSPTDTQYF.

This clonotype occurred a few times. The rearrangement joins TRBV29-1 to TRBJ1-2, with D perhaps matching TRBD1 (5 bases). The CDR3 is 12 residues long. V was cut by 6 bases and J by 4 bases, with 12 bases left in between. Germline V gene lookup returns CDR1 SQVTM and CDR2 ANQGSEA. CDR3 protein: CSVIVGGYGYTF. The CDR3 region has the DNA TGCAGCGTGATTGTGGGGGGCTATGGCTACACCTTC.

The sample holds many counts of this clonotype. The gene calls are TRBV7-6 and TRBJ2-1; 14 bases are a match to TRBD2. The CDR3 has 15 amino acids. V was pared by 5 bases and J by 7 bases, with 4 bases of the junction left unmatched. The germline V gene has CDR1 SGHVS and CDR2 FNYEAQ. The CDR3 sequence: CASSGGTSGGNEQFF. The DNA of the CDR3 is TGTGCCAGCAGCGGAGGGACTAGCGGGGGTAATGAGCAGTTCTTC.

A remark on this clonotype: A much more abundant neighbour one base away suggests this may be a read error. The CDR3 end shows no conserved phenylalanine or tryptophan, and so a read error is likely. The chain carries TRBV7-2 and TRBJ2-7; a weak D match, TRBD2 (6 bases). The CDR3 has 16 amino acids. Trimming shortened V by 0 bases and J by 6 bases, and 18 bases separated the two germline ends. Germline V lookup: CDR1 SGHTA, CDR2 FQGNSA. The CDR3 DNA follows: TGTGCCAGCAGCTTAGCGACTCGGGAGTTATCCCTCGAGCAGTACCTC. Translating it yields CASSLATRELSLEQYL.

In its sample, this clonotype was seen many times. The chain recombines TRBV7-6 with TRBJ1-2, with 7 bases that match TRBD1. This CDR3 spans 13 amino acids. Germline CDR1 and CDR2: SGHVS and FNYEAQ. The V gene end was trimmed by 5 bases and the J gene end by 8 bases; junction bases not matched to a gene: 8. The DNA of the CDR3 is TGTGCCAGCAGCGAGACAGGGCGGTGGGGCTACACCTTC. Translation gives CASSETGRWGYTF.

Notes on this clonotype: A much larger clone differs by one base, so this may be a read error. The CDR3 spells CASRRSTAGASYEQYF. DNA for the CDR3: TGTGCCAGCAGAAGGAGTACCGCGGGTGCCTCCTACGAGCAGTACTTC. The chain couples TRBV28 to TRBJ2-7; TRBD2 might be the D (5 bases). The length of the CDR3 is 16 residues. V lost 6 bases to trimming and J lost 0 bases, with 18 bases between them. Germline V gives CDR1 MDHEN, CDR2 SYDVKM.